The 23 T cell receptor beta chains reported below all come from one sample, sequenced in a study of T cells in tuberculosis listed by TCRdb under 2018. After being thawed and rested overnight, PBMC were stained with GMM-loaded CD1B tetramer, a Live/Dead dye and anti-CD3, and were then sorted on a FACS Aria II. C32 glucose monomycolate purified from Rhodococcus equi was loaded onto CD1B tetramers. Receptor amplification or capture employed the immunoSEQ multiplex PCR assay. TCRdb re-hosts the immuneACCESS table, in-frame sequences only. Its copies lack some clones; in the studies checked, an unresolved V gene accounts for under half of them, and the cause for the rest is not known. The sample contains 55,000 to 60,000 clones, over 75% of them found a single time. Jointly, the top ten make up about a fifth of the sample. Sequences were obtained from CD1b-GMM tetramer-negative cells sorted from PBMCs. The cell subset or site label for this specimen denotes: T cells not binding CD1B-GMM tetramer, sorted from same donor. These TCRs come from an adult woman with latent tuberculosis.

The count of this clone is one. The chain recombines TRBV5-1 with TRBJ1-4, with 7 bases matching TRBD1. CDR3 length equals 18 residues. Germline-derived CDR1 and CDR2 are SGHRS and YFSETQ. V dropped 0 bases and J dropped 6; count of bases not matched to a gene: 14. For the CDR3, the DNA is TGCGCCAGCAGCTTGGGCGCCTCGACAGGGTTTAGGGATGAAAAACTGTTTTTT. Amino acids: CASSLGASTGFRDEKLFF.

This clone was seen a few times. The chain carries TRBV27 and TRBJ2-7, with 7 bases aligning to TRBD2. The CDR3 runs to 13 residues. With V trimmed by 7 bases and J by 6 bases, 9 bases remained unmatched. Germline lookup yields CDR1 MNHEY and CDR2 SMNVEV (reference sequence). The CDR3 DNA follows: TGTGCCAGCAAAACGACCAGGGAGGGCGAGCAGTACTTC. This encodes CASKTTREGEQYF.

CDR3 protein: CASSELVSSGANVLTF. CDR3 nucleotides: TGTGCCAGCAGTGAATTGGTGAGCTCTGGGGCCAACGTCCTGACTTTC. The chain uses TRBV25-1 and TRBJ2-6, with D hard to call. Germline lookup yields CDR1 MGHDK and CDR2 SYGVNS. Trimming shortened V by 1 base and J by 0 bases, and 7 bases separated the two germline ends. The length of the CDR3 is 16 residues.

V is TRBV7-9 and J is TRBJ2-3; D is uncertain. Per the germline V gene, CDR1 is SEHNR and CDR2 is FQNEAQ (reference sequence). The V end lost 5 bases, the J end lost 0 bases, and 6 bases lay between the germline ends. This CDR3 spans 13 amino acids. CDR3 bases: TGTGCCAGCAGCCCCACTAGCACAGATACGCAGTATTTT. It encodes CASSPTSTDTQYF.

The chain is built from TRBV6-5 and TRBJ1-6; the match to TRBD1 covers 7 bases. The germline CDR1 and CDR2 sequences are MNHEY and SVGAGI. V was clipped by 6 bases and J by 7 bases; unmatched bases: 6. This CDR3 has 14 amino acids. The CDR3 spells CASRLTGTNSPLHF. In DNA form, the CDR3 reads TGTGCCAGCAGACTGACAGGGACCAATTCACCCCTCCACTTT.

V is TRBV27 and J is TRBJ2-5; the D gene is possibly TRBD2 (6 bases). The CDR3 sequence is 16 residues long. Germline CDR1 reads MNHEY; CDR2 reads SMNVEV (reference sequence). V was clipped by 5 bases and J by 1 base, with 17 bases between them. CDR3 sequence: CASSPTLLAAQETQYF. In nucleotides, the CDR3 is TGTGCCAGCAGTCCCACCTTACTAGCCGCCCAAGAGACCCAGTACTTC.

The chain is built from TRBV13 and TRBJ1-1; 10 nucleotides align to TRBD1. Germline CDR1 is PRHDT and CDR2 is FYEKMQ (reference sequence). This CDR3 is 15 amino acids long. V shed 5 bases, J shed 6 bases, and the junction held 9 bases outside the gene matches. CDR3 nucleotide sequence: TGTGCCAGCAGCCCACAGACAGGGGGCTCGCCTGAAGCTTTCTTT. Amino acids: CASSPQTGGSPEAFF.

The V gene is TRBV5-3, the J gene TRBJ1-6; 8 bases agree with TRBD1. TRBV5-3 is an ORF for which the function is uncertain. This CDR3 has 19 amino acids. J was trimmed by 5 bases and V by 0 bases; bases with no gene match: 13. The CDR3 sequence is CARSLEGGQGRFHNSPLHF. In nucleotides, the CDR3 is TGTGCCAGAAGCTTGGAAGGCGGACAGGGACGGTTCCATAATTCACCCCTCCACTTT.

This chain links TRBV6-6 with TRBJ2-6, with 8 bases fitting TRBD1. With V trimmed by 7 bases and J by 4 bases, 9 bases remained unmatched. The CDR3 is made up of 16 amino acids. Germline lookup yields CDR1 MNHNY and CDR2 SVGAGI (reference sequence). The CDR3 DNA reads as TGTGCCAGCAAGATGGGGACAGGCGTCGGGGCCAACGTCCTGACTTTC. Its protein is CASKMGTGVGANVLTF.

The rearrangement links TRBV2 to TRBJ2-1; unclear D gene. The CDR3 sequence is 11 residues long. V lost 7 bases and J lost 6, with 7 bases in between. CDR1 and CDR2 (germline): SNHLY, FYNNEI. CDR3 coding DNA: TGTGCCAGCACCGATAGCAATGAGCAGTTCTTC. Translated: CASTDSNEQFF.

V is TRBV28 and J is TRBJ2-3; possibly TRBD2 for D (6 bases). CDR3 length: 13 amino acids. Germline CDR1 and CDR2: MDHEN and SYDVKM. Trimming removed 8 bases at V and 8 bases at J, with 17 bases between. The CDR3 is CASCSGSGRTQYF. In DNA form, the CDR3 reads TGTGCCAGCTGCTCCGGGAGCGGGCGTACGCAGTATTTT.

This clone was seen a single time. The chain employs TRBV7-2 and TRBJ2-1; 10 bases line up with TRBD2. Germline values: CDR1 SGHTA, CDR2 FQGNSA. CDR3 length: 15 residues. Trimming removed 5 bases from V and 5 bases from J; junction bases left unmatched: 6. The CDR3: CASSPRAGGHNEQFF. In DNA, the CDR3 is TGTGCCAGCAGCCCTCGAGCGGGGGGGCACAATGAGCAGTTCTTC.

The rearrangement uses TRBV19 and TRBJ2-7; 8 nucleotides match TRBD1. CDR3 length: 13 amino acids. The germline V gene has CDR1 LNHDA and CDR2 SQIVND (reference sequence). CDR3 amino acids: CATGQGRSYEQYF. The CDR3 DNA reads as TGTGCGACAGGACAGGGCCGTTCCTACGAGCAGTACTTC.

The table lists this clone with a count of one. V usage is TRBV7-3 and J usage is TRBJ2-1, with 12 bases identical to TRBD2. The germline gives CDR1 SGHTA, CDR2 FQGTGA. V gave up 5 bases and J gave up 8 bases; unmatched junction bases: 7. The CDR3 runs 15 residues. CDR3 protein: CASSPSGLAGDEQFF. The DNA of the CDR3 is TGTGCCAGCAGCCCTTCGGGACTAGCGGGCGATGAGCAGTTCTTC.

V usage is TRBV28 and J usage is TRBJ2-2, with a weak D call TRBD2 (5 bases). The CDR3 loop spans 15 amino acids. The germline V and J ends were trimmed by 5 bases and 2 bases, with 12 bases remaining between them. Germline V gene lookup returns CDR1 MDHEN and CDR2 SYDVKM. The CDR3 loop is CASSPLAANTGELFF. In DNA, the CDR3 is TGTGCCAGCAGTCCCCTAGCTGCTAACACCGGGGAGCTGTTTTTT.

This chain connects TRBV2 to TRBJ1-1; TRBD1 might be the D (6 bases). Trimming shortened V by 6 bases and J by 7 bases, and 9 bases separated the two germline ends. The CDR3 totals 11 residues. CDR1 SNHLY and CDR2 FYNNEI come from the germline V gene. CDR3 sequence (DNA): TGTGCCAGCAGGGGGGCGGTTGAAGCTTTCTTT. It yields the protein CASRGAVEAFF.

The chain couples TRBV4-1 to TRBJ2-3, with a tentative D call TRBD2 (5 bases). Germline CDR1 is MGHRA and CDR2 is YSYEKL. V lost 3 bases and J 2 bases, leaving 18 bases between the germline ends. This CDR3 is built from 17 residues. The CDR3 DNA is TGCGCCAGCAGCCAGGGCCGGGCGGGCCTTAACACAGATACGCAGTATTTT. Protein: CASSQGRAGLNTDTQYF.

V usage is TRBV28 and J usage is TRBJ1-3; 7 nucleotides line up with TRBD1. Trimming took 3 bases from V and 2 from J; bases not matched to a gene: 4. The germline V gene has CDR1 MDHEN and CDR2 SYDVKM. This CDR3 is built from 15 residues. DNA of the CDR3: TGTGCCAGCAGTTTGCGACAGGGAGCTGGAAACACCATATATTTT. Its translation: CASSLRQGAGNTIYF.

The rearrangement uses TRBV18 and TRBJ1-2, with TRBD1 matching over 10 bases. Germline V gene data show CDR1 as KGHSH and CDR2 as LQKENI. Trimming removed 3 bases from V and 2 bases from J; junction bases left unmatched: 3. CDR3 length: 15 residues. The CDR3 here is CASSPGTGANYGYTF. The CDR3 bases are TGTGCCAGCTCACCCGGGACAGGGGCCAACTATGGCTACACCTTC.

The chain is built from TRBV5-5 and TRBJ2-1, with TRBD2 matching 9 bases. The CDR3 totals 15 residues. Trimming at V came to 0 bases and at J to 10 bases, leaving 8 bases not matched to a gene. Germline-derived CDR1 and CDR2 are SGHKS and YYEKEE (reference sequence). The CDR3 is CASSLDSRGGLEQFF. The CDR3 DNA reads TGTGCCAGCAGCTTGGACTCGCGGGGGGGCCTCGAGCAGTTCTTC.

The chain joins TRBV4-3 to TRBJ1-1; unclear D gene. Between the trimmed V and J ends, which lost 0 bases and 0 bases, there was a span of 14 bases. CDR3 length equals 17 residues. Germline values: CDR1 LGHNA, CDR2 YSLEER. The CDR3 spells CASSQEFDYNLNTEAFF. CDR3 nucleotide sequence: TGCGCCAGCAGCCAAGAGTTCGATTACAATTTGAACACTGAAGCTTTCTTT.

The chain has TRBV9 and TRBJ2-1, with 9 positions matching TRBD2. Germline trimming cut 4 bases from V and 3 bases from J; bases unmatched to any gene: 5. The length of the CDR3 is 15 residues. Germline assignment: CDR1 SGDLS and CDR2 YYNGEE. The CDR3: CASSQRGEGYNEQFF. CDR3 in DNA: TGTGCCAGCAGCCAGCGGGGGGAGGGCTACAATGAGCAGTTCTTC.

This clone appeared many times. One end of the junction fails to match germline, which may point to a read error. The V call is TRBV14, the J call TRBJ1-6, with D possibly matching TRBD1 (6 bases). The length of the CDR3 is 16 residues. CDR1 and CDR2 (germline): SGHDN, FVKESK. The CDR3 region has the DNA TGTGCCAGCAGCCAAGACCCGGGACATGGTGGTTCAGCCCTCCACTTT. This sequence encodes CASSQDPGHGGSALHF.